This paragraph covers one T cell receptor (beta chain) sequence. This entry is derived from a study of Ad26.COV2.S vaccination and SARS-CoV-2 variants. TCRdb's table, derived via immunoSEQ multiplex PCR, lists solely in-frame clones and lacks some. The data hold a few hundred thousand clones, with about 91% observed a single time. V trimming: 4 bases; J trimming: 7 bases; junction bases outside the gene matches: 12. CDR1 and CDR2 from the germline V gene are LNHDA and SQIVND (reference sequence). The CDR3 sequence is 16 residues long. Treatment noted: 15 to 20 received Ad26.COV2.S at low or high dose, single or two shots; roughly five received placebo; per-sample allocation not given. Collection of samples fell on day 63 after the first vaccine or placebo injection.

Source: peripheral blood, taken in a trial of Ad26.COV2.S vaccine versus placebo. This chain uses TRBV19 with TRBJ1-2; 10 bases line up with TRBD1. This sequence was found in a person between 18 and 59 years old who received the Ad26.COV2.S COVID-19 vaccine or a placebo. CDR3 sequence: CASSNPGQGYPGGYTF. CDR3 DNA sequence: TGTGCCAGTAGTAACCCGGGACAGGGGTACCCCGGTGGCTACACCTTC.